These 2 T cell receptor beta chains share one sample of origin, sequenced in a study of cytomegalovirus exposure and HLA in healthy donors. With 60 Vbeta and 13 Jbeta primers, the PCR was carried out. Profiled with immunoSEQ multiplex PCR; TCRdb holds only in-frame clones, not every one. The sample has about 160,000 clones, approximately 75% seen once. Sequenced: PBMCs. Receptor source: a man aged 25 to 45 in good health and CMV-seropositive.

This clone has only one observation. The V call is TRBV2, the J call TRBJ1-1, with 7 bases aligning to TRBD1. CDR1 is SNHLY, CDR2 FYNNEI, per germline. There are 13 residues in the CDR3. With V trimmed by 8 bases and J by 1 base, 4 bases remained unmatched. For the CDR3, the DNA is TGTGCCAGCGACAGGGAGGCGAACACTGAAGCTTTCTTT. Its protein is CASDREANTEAFF.

V and J are TRBV7-2 and TRBJ2-5; weak D call: TRBD2 (5 bases). The length of the CDR3 is 14 residues. V dropped 5 bases and J dropped 1 base, with 11 bases sitting between them. The germline gives CDR1 SGHTA, CDR2 FQGNSA. The CDR3 DNA reads TGTGCCAGCAGCCATAGCGACGTCCAAGAGACCCAGTACTTC. It yields the protein CASSHSDVQETQYF. Combining the CDR3 with reference TRBV7-2 and TRBJ2-5 gives the whole variable domain GAGVSQSPSNKVTEKGKDVELRCDPISGHTALYWYRQSLGQGLEFLIYFQGNSAPDKSGLPSDRFSAERTGGSVSTLTIQRTQQEDSAVYLCASSHSDVQETQYFGPGTRLLVL.